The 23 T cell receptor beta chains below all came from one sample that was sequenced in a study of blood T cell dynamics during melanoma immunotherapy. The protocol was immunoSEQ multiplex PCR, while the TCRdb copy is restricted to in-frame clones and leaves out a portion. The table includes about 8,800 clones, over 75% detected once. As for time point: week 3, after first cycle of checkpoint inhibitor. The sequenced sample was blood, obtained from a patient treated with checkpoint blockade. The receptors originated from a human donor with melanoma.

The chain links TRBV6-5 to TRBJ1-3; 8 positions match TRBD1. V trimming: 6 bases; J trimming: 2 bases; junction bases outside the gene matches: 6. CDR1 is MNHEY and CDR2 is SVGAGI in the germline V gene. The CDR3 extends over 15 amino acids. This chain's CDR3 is CASSYDRGAGNTIYF. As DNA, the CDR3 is TGTGCCAGCAGCTATGACAGGGGTGCTGGAAACACCATATATTTT.

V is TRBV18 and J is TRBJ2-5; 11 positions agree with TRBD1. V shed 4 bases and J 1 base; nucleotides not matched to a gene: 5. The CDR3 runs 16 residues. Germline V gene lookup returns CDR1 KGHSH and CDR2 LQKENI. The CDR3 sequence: CASSRDRGRSQETQYF. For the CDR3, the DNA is TGTGCCAGCTCACGGGACAGGGGGAGAAGCCAAGAGACCCAGTACTTC.

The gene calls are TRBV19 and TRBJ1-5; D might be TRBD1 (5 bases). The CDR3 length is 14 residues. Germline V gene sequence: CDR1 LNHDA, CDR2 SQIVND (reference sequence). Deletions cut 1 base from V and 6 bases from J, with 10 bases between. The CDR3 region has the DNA TGTGCCAGTAGTATAGGGCAGGGCGGTCAGCCCCAGCATTTT. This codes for CASSIGQGGQPQHF. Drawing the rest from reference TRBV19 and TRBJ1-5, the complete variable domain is DGGITQSPKYLFRKEGQNVTLSCEQNLNHDAMYWYRQDPGQGLRLIYYSQIVNDFQKGDIAEGYSVSREKKESFPLTVTSAQKNPTAFYLCASSIGQGGQPQHFGDGTRLSIL.

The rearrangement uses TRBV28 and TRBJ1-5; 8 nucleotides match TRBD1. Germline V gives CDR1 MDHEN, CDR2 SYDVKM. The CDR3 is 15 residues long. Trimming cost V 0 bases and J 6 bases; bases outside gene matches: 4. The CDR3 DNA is TGTGCCAGCAGTTTATGGACAGGGGTATCTCAGCCCCAGCATTTT. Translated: CASSLWTGVSQPQHF.

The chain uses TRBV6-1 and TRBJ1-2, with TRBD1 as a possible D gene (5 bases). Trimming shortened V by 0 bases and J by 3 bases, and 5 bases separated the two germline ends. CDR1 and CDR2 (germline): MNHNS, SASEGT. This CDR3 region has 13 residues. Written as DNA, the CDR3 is TGTGCCAGCAGTGAAGCGGGACACTATGGCTACACCTTC. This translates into CASSEAGHYGYTF.

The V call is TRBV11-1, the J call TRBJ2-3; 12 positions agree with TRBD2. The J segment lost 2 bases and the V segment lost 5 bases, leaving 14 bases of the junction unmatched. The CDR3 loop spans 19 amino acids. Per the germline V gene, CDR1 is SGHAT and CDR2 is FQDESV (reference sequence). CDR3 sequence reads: CASSPDWTSGALITDTQYF. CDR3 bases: TGTGCCAGCAGCCCCGATTGGACTAGCGGGGCCCTCATCACAGATACGCAGTATTTT.

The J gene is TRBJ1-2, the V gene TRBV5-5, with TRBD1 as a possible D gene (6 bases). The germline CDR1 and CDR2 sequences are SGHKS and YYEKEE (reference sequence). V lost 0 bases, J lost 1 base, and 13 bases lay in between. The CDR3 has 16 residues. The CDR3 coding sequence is TGTGCCAGCAGCTTGGGCCCCCGGACAGTTAACTATGGCTACACCTTC. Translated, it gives CASSLGPRTVNYGYTF.

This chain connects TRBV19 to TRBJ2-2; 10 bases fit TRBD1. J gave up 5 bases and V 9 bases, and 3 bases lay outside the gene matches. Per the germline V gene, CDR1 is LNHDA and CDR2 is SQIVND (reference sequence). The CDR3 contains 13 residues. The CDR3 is CASWGQGTGELFF. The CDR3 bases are TGTGCCAGCTGGGGACAGGGGACCGGGGAGCTGTTTTTT.

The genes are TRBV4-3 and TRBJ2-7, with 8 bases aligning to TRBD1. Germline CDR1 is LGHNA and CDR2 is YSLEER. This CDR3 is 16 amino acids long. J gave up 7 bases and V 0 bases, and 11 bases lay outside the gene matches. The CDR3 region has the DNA TGCGCCAGCAGCCAAGATTTTAGCAGGGGGCAAGGAGAGCAGTACTTC. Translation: CASSQDFSRGQGEQYF.

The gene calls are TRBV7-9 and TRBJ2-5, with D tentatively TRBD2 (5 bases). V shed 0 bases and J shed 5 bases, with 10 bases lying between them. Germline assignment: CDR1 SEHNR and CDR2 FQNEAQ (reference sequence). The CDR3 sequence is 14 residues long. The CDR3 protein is CASSLAEGRETQYF. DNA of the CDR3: TGTGCCAGCAGCTTAGCAGAGGGTCGGGAGACCCAGTACTTC.

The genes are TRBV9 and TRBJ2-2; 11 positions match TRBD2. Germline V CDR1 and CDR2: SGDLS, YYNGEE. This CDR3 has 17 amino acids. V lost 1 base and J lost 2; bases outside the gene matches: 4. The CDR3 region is CASSVTLAGGNTGELFF. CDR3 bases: TGTGCCAGCAGCGTAACCCTAGCGGGGGGTAACACCGGGGAGCTGTTTTTT.

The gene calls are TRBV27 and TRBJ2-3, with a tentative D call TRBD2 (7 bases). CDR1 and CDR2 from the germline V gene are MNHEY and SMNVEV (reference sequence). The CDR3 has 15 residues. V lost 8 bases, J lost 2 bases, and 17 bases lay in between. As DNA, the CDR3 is TGTGCCAGCCTCCTGGGGGGGGCCGACACAGATACGCAGTATTTT. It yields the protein CASLLGGADTDTQYF.

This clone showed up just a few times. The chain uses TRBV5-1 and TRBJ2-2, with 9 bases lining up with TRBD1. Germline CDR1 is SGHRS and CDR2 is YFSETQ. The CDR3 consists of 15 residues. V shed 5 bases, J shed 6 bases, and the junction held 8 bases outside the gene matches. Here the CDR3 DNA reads TGCGCCAGCAGGGACGGGACAGGGAGAGCCGGGGAGCTGTTTTTT. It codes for CASRDGTGRAGELFF.

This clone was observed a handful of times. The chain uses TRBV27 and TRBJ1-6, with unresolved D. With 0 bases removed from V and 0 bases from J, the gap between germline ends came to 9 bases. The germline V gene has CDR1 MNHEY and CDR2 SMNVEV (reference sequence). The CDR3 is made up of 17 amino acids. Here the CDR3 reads CASSLSGGSSYNSPLHF. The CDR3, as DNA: TGTGCCAGCAGTTTATCCGGCGGTAGCTCCTATAATTCACCCCTCCACTTT.

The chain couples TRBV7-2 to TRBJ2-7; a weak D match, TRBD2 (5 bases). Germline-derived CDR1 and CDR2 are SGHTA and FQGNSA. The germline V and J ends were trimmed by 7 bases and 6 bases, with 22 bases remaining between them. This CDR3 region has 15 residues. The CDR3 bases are TGTGCCAGCAAACAAGGTGGGCTAGCCGAAATCGAGCAGTACTTC. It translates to CASKQGGLAEIEQYF. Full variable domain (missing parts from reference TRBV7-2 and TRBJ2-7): GAGVSQSPSNKVTEKGKDVELRCDPISGHTALYWYRQSLGQGLEFLIYFQGNSAPDKSGLPSDRFSAERTGGSVSTLTIQRTQQEDSAVYLCASKQGGLAEIEQYFGPGTRLTVT.

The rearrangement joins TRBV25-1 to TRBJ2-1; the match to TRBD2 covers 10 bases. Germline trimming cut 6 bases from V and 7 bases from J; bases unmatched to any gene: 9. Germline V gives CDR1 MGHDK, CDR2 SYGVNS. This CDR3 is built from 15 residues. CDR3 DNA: TGTGCCAGCAGAGGAAGCGGGGGGGCCGGGAATGAGCAGTTCTTC. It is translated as CASRGSGGAGNEQFF.

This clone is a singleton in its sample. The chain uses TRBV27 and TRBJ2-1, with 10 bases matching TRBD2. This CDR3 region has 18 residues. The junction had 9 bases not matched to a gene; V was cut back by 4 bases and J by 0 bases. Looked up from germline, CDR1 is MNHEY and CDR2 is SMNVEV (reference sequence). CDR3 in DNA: TGTGCCAGCAGTTATCTAGCGGGGGCCCAGAGCTCCTACAATGAGCAGTTCTTC. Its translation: CASSYLAGAQSSYNEQFF.

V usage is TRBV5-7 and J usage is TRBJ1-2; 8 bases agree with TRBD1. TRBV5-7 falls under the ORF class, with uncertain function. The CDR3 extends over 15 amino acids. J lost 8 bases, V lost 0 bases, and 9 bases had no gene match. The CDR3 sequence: CASSLGTGPKRGYTF. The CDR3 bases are TGTGCCAGCAGCTTGGGGACAGGGCCAAAGAGGGGCTACACCTTC.

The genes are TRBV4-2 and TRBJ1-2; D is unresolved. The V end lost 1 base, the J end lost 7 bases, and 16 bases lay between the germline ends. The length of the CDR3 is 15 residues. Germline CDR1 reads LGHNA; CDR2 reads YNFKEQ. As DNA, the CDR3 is TGTGCCAGCAGCCAAGGTTTCAGCCCGGCGGGTGGCTACACCTTC. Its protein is CASSQGFSPAGGYTF.

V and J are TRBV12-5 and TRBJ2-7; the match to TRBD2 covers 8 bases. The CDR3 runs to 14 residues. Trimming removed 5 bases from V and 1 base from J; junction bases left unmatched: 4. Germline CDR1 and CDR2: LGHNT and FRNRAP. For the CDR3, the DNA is TGTGCTAGTGGTCCCTCGGGGGGGTCCTACGAGCAGTACTTC. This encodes CASGPSGGSYEQYF.

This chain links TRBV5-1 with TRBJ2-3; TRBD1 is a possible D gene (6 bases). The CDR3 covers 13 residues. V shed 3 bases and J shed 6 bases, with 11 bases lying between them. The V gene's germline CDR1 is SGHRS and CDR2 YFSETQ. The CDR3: CASSSTDRDTQYF. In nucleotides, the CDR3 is TGCGCCAGCAGCTCAACTGACAGGGATACGCAGTATTTT.

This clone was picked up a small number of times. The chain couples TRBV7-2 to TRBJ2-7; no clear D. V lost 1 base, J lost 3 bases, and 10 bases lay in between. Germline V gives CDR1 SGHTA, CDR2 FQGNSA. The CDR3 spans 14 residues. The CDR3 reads CASSLVARVYEQYF. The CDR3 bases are TGTGCCAGCAGCTTAGTGGCACGAGTCTACGAGCAGTACTTC.

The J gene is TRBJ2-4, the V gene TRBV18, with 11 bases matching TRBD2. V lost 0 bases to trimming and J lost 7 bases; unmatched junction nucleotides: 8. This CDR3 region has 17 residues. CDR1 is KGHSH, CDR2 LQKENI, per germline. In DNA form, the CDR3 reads TGTGCCAGCTCACCACCGGTATTAGCGGGGGGGCAGAACATTCAGTACTTC. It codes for CASSPPVLAGGQNIQYF.